The clone carrying this TCR beta chain was seen only a few times. Its antigen is still unknown. CDR3 size: 13 residues. Germline V gives CDR1 SGHVS, CDR2 FNYEAQ. V was cut by 4 bases and J by 3 bases, with 10 bases left in between. This record belongs to a study of T cells in Graves' hyperthyroidism and ophthalmopathy. Study-wide results and caveats: Among thyroid clonotypes expanded above 0.001, most also appeared in blood.

Researchers took RNA transcripts and amplified the TCR beta CDR3 regions from them. TCR CDR3 underwent first-round RT-PCR with the HTBI primer set. One entry per CDR3 protein results from TCRdb running MiXCR on the multiplex PCR reads. This table has about 560,000 distinct CDR3 sequences, over 15% appearing once. The PBMCs studied were ones that came from around 10 ml fresh peripheral blood. The receptor was derived from a woman aged 18 to 35 with Graves' hyperthyroidism. This chain uses TRBV7-6 with TRBJ2-7; tentative D call: TRBD2 (5 bases). Source material: blood. The chain's CDR3 is CASSSLEGYEQYF. The CDR3 nucleotides are TGTGCCAGCAGCTCCCTAGAGGGCTACGAGCAGTACTTC.